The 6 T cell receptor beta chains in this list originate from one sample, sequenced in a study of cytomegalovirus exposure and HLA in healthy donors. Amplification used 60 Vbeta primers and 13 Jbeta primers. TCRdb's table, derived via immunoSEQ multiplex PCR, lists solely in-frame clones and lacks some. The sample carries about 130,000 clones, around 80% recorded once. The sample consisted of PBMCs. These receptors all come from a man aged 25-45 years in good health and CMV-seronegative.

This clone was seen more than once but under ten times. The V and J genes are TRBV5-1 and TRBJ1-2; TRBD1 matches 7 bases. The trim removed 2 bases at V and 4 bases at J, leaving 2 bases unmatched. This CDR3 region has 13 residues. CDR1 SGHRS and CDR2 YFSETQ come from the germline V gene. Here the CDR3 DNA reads TGCGCCAGCAGCTTTACAGGGGCCTATGGCTACACCTTC. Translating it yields CASSFTGAYGYTF.

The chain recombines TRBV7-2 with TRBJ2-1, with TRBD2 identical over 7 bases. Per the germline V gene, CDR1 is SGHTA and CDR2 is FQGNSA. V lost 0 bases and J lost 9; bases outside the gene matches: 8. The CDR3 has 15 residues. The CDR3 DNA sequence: TGTGCCAGCAGCTTAGCATTCGGGGGGATGTTTGAGCAGTTCTTC. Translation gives CASSLAFGGMFEQFF.

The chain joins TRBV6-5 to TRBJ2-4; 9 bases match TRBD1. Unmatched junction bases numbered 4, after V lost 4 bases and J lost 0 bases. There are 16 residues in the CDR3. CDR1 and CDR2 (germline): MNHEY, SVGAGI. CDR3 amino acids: CASSWGQGIAKNIQYF. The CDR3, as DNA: TGTGCCAGCAGTTGGGGACAGGGCATAGCCAAAAACATTCAGTACTTC.

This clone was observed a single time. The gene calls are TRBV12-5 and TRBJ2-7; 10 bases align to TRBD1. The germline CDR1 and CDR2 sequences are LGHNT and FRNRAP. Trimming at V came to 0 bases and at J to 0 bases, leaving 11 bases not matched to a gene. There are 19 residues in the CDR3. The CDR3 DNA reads TGTGCTAGTGGTTTGGTCCGCTCGAAGGGACAGGGGAGCTCCTACGAGCAGTACTTC. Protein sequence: CASGLVRSKGQGSSYEQYF.

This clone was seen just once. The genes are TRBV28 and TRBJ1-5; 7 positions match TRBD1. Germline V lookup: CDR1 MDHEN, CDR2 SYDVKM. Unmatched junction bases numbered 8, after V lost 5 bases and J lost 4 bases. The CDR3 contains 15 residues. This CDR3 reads CASSPWDSNNQPQHF. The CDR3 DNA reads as TGTGCCAGCAGTCCATGGGACAGTAATAATCAGCCCCAGCATTTT.

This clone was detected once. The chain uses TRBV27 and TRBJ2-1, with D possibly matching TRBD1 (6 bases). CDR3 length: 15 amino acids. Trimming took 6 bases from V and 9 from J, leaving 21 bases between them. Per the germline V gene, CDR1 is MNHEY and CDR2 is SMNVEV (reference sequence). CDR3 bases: TGTGCCAGCAGGGGCCTGGGGGCCGGTGTGTCTGAGCAGTTCTTC. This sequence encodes CASRGLGAGVSEQFF.